This T cell receptor beta chain was profiled in a study of beta chain features in type 1 diabetes. General study findings and limits: In every one of the four CD4+ subsets, TCRB CDR3s were moderately but significantly shorter in Type 1 diabetes patients.

Using CD45RO/CCR7/CD25/CD127/CD95/CD27, CD4+ naive, central memory, regulatory and stem cell-like memory cells were sorted. Reverse transcription of all isolated RNA meant that expressed TCRB transcripts were sequenced. Sequencing used immunoSEQ multiplex PCR; TCRdb keeps in-frame clones, though not all of them. The sample records around 710,000 clones, 9.5% to 15% being singletons. This clone was seen a few times. Its antigen is not known. V was pared by 4 bases and J by 8 bases, with 21 bases between. The germline V gene encodes CDR1 MGHRA and CDR2 YSYEKL. CDR3 length: 17 amino acids. Sequencing was done on a sample of naive CD4+ T cells from blood. The chain recombines TRBV4-1 with TRBJ1-6; no reliable D call. The clonotype comes from a man aged 30-40 years with type 1 diabetes. This CDR3 reads CASSPMPQGRMDSPLHF. The CDR3 nucleotides are TGCGCCAGCAGCCCAATGCCACAAGGGAGGATGGATTCACCCCTCCACTTT.